The present entry profiles one T cell receptor (beta chain) with its context. In the original analysis: The assay estimated nucleated cells by amplifying reference gene primers. This table comes from immunoSEQ multiplex PCR, and its TCRdb copy is limited to in-frame clones, with some not included. V, J and clone size were drawn from that table, and D and trimming were deduced from the DNA. This repertoire shows tens of thousands of clones, roughly 80% found once; its top ten account for around 28%. The data belong to a study of blood T cell repertoires in COVID-19. Whole-study context: Both acute and convalescent COVID-19 samples were obtained from the United States, Italy and Spain. T cells, B-cell-depleted T cells, or PBMCs supplied cDNA or gDNA.

The trim removed 5 bases at V and 7 bases at J, leaving 13 bases unmatched. CDR1 is MNHEY and CDR2 is SVGAGI in the germline V gene. This CDR3 contains 15 residues. The sample was peripheral blood. The chain has TRBV6-5 and TRBJ1-2; 7 bases are shared with TRBD1. The origin of this receptor is a human donor in a cohort sampled during active COVID-19. As DNA, the CDR3 is TGTGCCAGCAGTAAACTCGGGCGACAGGGTCTTGGCTACACCTTC. As protein: CASSKLGRQGLGYTF.